The T cell receptor beta chain under discussion was sequenced for a study of blood T cells in healthy people across ages. About this clonotype itself: Its antigen remains unknown.

The length of the CDR3 is 13 residues. Trimming removed 1 base at V and 8 bases at J, with 9 bases between. Study observations and caveats: Getting older went along with TCR beta diversity per million T cells dropping roughly linearly. What prevented conclusive comparison of naive and antigen-experienced cells was that PBMCs were unsorted.

A sample-barcoded 5' primer and a J-beta primer mix were used in a second PCR of roughly 6 to 11 cycles. Each sample yielded at least 3 million CDR3-containing paired-end reads. TCRdb called the 5' RACE reads again in MiXCR, with one record for every CDR3 protein. Of almost 1 million distinct CDR3 sequences in the sample, roughly half are singletons; the top ten hold about 21%. The rearrangement links TRBV12-3 or TRBV12-4 to TRBJ2-1; no clear D gene. The sequencing sample was made of blood. The source is a woman aged 55-75 years in good health. DNA for the CDR3: TGTGCCAGCAGTTTAGATCGGGTCCATGAGCAGTTCTTC. Translation gives CASSLDRVHEQFF.